This T cell receptor (beta chain) stems from a study of T cell changes during pregnancy in multiple sclerosis. The CDR3 has 14 residues. The germline V and J ends were trimmed by 4 bases and 1 base, with 11 bases remaining between them. Germline V gives CDR1 SGDLS, CDR2 YYNGEE. TCRdb's table, derived via immunoSEQ multiplex PCR, lists solely in-frame clones and lacks some. The table lists more than 65,000 clones, 75% to 90% of them singletons, with roughly 9.5% in the top ten. The specimen comprised peripheral blood, sampled after pregnancy. The chain has TRBV9 and TRBJ1-2; maybe TRBD1 (5 bases). This TCR derives from a female donor in good health, enrolled as a control in a pregnancy study. CDR3 residues: CASSQGGNNYGYTF. Here the CDR3 DNA reads TGTGCCAGCAGCCAGGGAGGGAATAACTATGGCTACACCTTC.